The 9 T cell receptor beta chains presented below share a single source sample, sequenced in a study of early T cells in non-severe SARS-CoV-2 infection. TCRdb analysed the 5' RACE reads with MiXCR anew, one entry per CDR3 protein. This sample has 75,000 to 90,000 distinct CDR3 sequences, with around 13% found just once. The sample consisted of whole blood. These receptors all come from an adult who was a healthcare worker with PCR-confirmed SARS-CoV-2 infection or an uninfected control (not recorded which).

This clonotype was detected a few times. The chain uses TRBV6-2 or TRBV6-3 and TRBJ1-2, with D uncertain. Trimming stripped 0 bases from V and 3 bases from J, with 17 bases between. The CDR3 is made up of 17 amino acids. Germline-derived CDR1 and CDR2 are MNHEY and SVGEGT. CDR3 loop: CASSYSTGRSYDYGYTF. The CDR3 bases are TGTGCCAGCAGTTACTCGACCGGGAGATCCTATGACTATGGCTACACCTTC.

This clonotype has more than one count but fewer than ten. This chain uses TRBV7-9 with TRBJ2-1; 7 bases are a match to TRBD1. Trimming removed 5 bases from V and 2 bases from J; junction bases left unmatched: 6. CDR1 and CDR2 from the germline V gene are SEHNR and FQNEAQ (reference sequence). The CDR3 totals 15 residues. CDR3 sequence (DNA): TGTGCCAGCAGCCAGACAGGGAGCCCCTACAATGAGCAGTTCTTC. Encoded protein: CASSQTGSPYNEQFF. Full variable domain (missing parts from reference TRBV7-9 and TRBJ2-1): DTGVSQNPRHKITKRGQNVTFRCDPISEHNRLYWYRQTLGQGPEFLTYFQNEAQLEKSRLLSDRFSAERPKGSFSTLEIQRTEQGDSAMYLCASSQTGSPYNEQFFGPGTRLTVL.

This clonotype has a count of ten or more. The rearrangement uses TRBV6-6 and TRBJ1-4, with no clear D. This CDR3 has 15 amino acids. Germline V lookup: CDR1 MNHNY, CDR2 SVGAGI (reference sequence). Between the trimmed V and J ends, which lost 6 bases and 0 bases, there was a span of 11 bases. The CDR3 loop is CASSPAVTTNEKLFF. The CDR3 region has the DNA TGTGCCAGCAGCCCCGCGGTTACAACTAATGAAAAACTGTTTTTT.

V usage is TRBV19 and J usage is TRBJ1-4, with 7 bases matching TRBD1. Germline V gene data show CDR1 as LNHDA and CDR2 as SQIVND (reference sequence). CDR3 size: 14 residues. Trimming removed 3 bases from V and 4 bases from J; junction bases left unmatched: 2. The CDR3 DNA reads as TGTGCCAGTAGTATTGGACAGGTTAATGAAAAACTGTTTTTT. Translated: CASSIGQVNEKLFF.

There are many counts of this clonotype. This rearrangement joins TRBV6-4 to TRBJ2-3; TRBD2 matches at 8 bases. Trimming removed 6 bases from V and 3 bases from J; junction bases left unmatched: 2. The CDR3 consists of 13 residues. Germline V gene lookup returns CDR1 MRHNA and CDR2 SNTAGT. In nucleotides, the CDR3 is TGTGCCAGCAGCGGGGGGGCGACAGATACGCAGTATTTT. It yields the protein CASSGGATDTQYF.

The table lists this clonotype with many counts. Here the CDR3 reads CASSPDRGETQYF. CDR3 coding DNA: TGTGCCAGCAGCCCAGACAGGGGTGAGACCCAGTACTTC. The chain joins TRBV7-2 to TRBJ2-5, with 8 bases aligning to TRBD1. The germline gives CDR1 SGHTA, CDR2 FQGNSA. The CDR3 sequence is 13 residues long. Unmatched junction bases numbered 4, after V lost 5 bases and J lost 5 bases. Full variable domain (missing parts from reference TRBV7-2 and TRBJ2-5): GAGVSQSPSNKVTEKGKDVELRCDPISGHTALYWYRQSLGQGLEFLIYFQGNSAPDKSGLPSDRFSAERTGGSVSTLTIQRTQQEDSAVYLCASSPDRGETQYFGPGTRLLVL.

This chain links TRBV5-1 with TRBJ2-2; D is unresolved. This CDR3 contains 16 residues. CDR1 is SGHRS, CDR2 YFSETQ, per germline. V lost 2 bases and J 2 bases, leaving 13 bases between the germline ends. The CDR3 DNA follows: TGCGCCAGCAGCTTTGGAAAGAACCCAAACACCGGGGAGCTGTTTTTT. It translates to CASSFGKNPNTGELFF.

This clonotype was seen at least ten times. The chain has TRBV7-8 and TRBJ1-5; no firm D call. This CDR3 is 16 amino acids long. The germline V gene encodes CDR1 SGHVS and CDR2 FQNEAQ. V lost 0 bases, J lost 8 bases, and 17 bases lay in between. This CDR3 is CASSLAPGVGFKPQHF. Written as DNA, the CDR3 is TGTGCCAGCAGCTTAGCTCCCGGGGTAGGGTTTAAGCCCCAGCATTTT.

Worth noting for this clonotype: Because the CDR3 is missing its conserved closing phenylalanine or tryptophan, this is likely a read error. Because the CDR3's place on the DNA is in doubt, the DNA is left out and the CDR3 is given as listed by TCRdb. V usage is TRBV2 and J usage is TRBJ2-7; whether TRBD2, the table's D call, matches the DNA was not checked. The CDR3 totals 13 residues, both ends included. CDR1 and CDR2 (germline): SNHLY, FYNNEI. The CDR3 region is CASRTDQGTSYLL.